The text below deals with one TCR beta chain. There is no known antigen for this receptor. Within one base of it there is no much larger clone, and no base qualities were kept. The cohort was made up of 650 to 700 healthy bone marrow donors. Cohort members were all nominally healthy when sampled, although unrecorded immune exposures were likely present. The donor was CMV seronegative and was included in the group of hundreds of seronegative cohort members. Each donor provided a peripheral blood sample, and peripheral blood mononuclear cells were used for TCR beta sequencing. The Qiagen DNeasy Blood Extraction Kit was used to extract genomic DNA from the blood cell samples. These data belong to a study of cytomegalovirus exposure and HLA in healthy donors (dated by TCRdb to 2017 to 2019). General notes on the study: An earlier analysis of some 600 of the donors reported 276 Gb of sequence data and around 120 million unique TCR beta sequences obtained from some 200 million T cells. An early release covering roughly 600 HLA-typed donors comprised about 310 gigabases of sequencing data and tens of millions of unique TCR sequences. The genetic ancestry cluster associated with self-reported Caucasian donors included 80% to 90% of the approximately 400 genotyped donors. The study aimed to test whether signatures of past pathogen exposure could be identified by cataloging public T cell receptors. Using immunosequencing, the study profiled T cell repertoires from fewer than 700 subjects and related those repertoires to cytomegalovirus serostatus. A separate validation cohort of approximately 120 different subjects was used in addition to the roughly 700-subject first cohort. To predict cytomegalovirus infection status, the study brought together high-throughput TCR immunosequencing, statistical association of individual TCRs with disease status, and machine learning. A later analysis re-analyzed previously published TCR beta repertoires from 600 to 850 donors and added high-resolution HLA genotyping to study TCR occurrence patterns. Rather than using new phenotypic data, the later analysis identified candidate immune exposures from TCR beta sequences and from how often those sequences occurred across donors. An earlier analysis of about 600 of the donors used high-throughput TCR beta sequencing to judge whether each TCR beta V gene segment behaved as functional or pseudogenic. Donor age, sex, ethnicity and CMV serostatus were compiled alongside the repertoire data. A later genetic analysis used genome-wide SNP genotypes for about three fifths of the 666 donors, treating that subset as a discovery cohort. All discovery cohort repertoires had been generated using a single sequencing platform. HLA typing included class I and class II loci at four-digit resolution. Typing coverage varied by locus: about 620-640 donors for A, B, C, DRB1 and DQB1; approximately 520 for DQA1; 600 to 610 for DPA1; approximately 490 for DPB1. Because of strong linkage in the cohort, roughly 5 DR-DQ haplotypes were treated as single units for association and clustering. Among 300 to 500 genotyped donors of the cohort, an average of around 220,000 unique TCR beta nucleotide sequences was sequenced per donor, of which about 20% were non-productive. Study-wide conclusions, independent of this receptor: The earlier analysis of some 540 of the donors excluded fewer than 20 rarely observed V segments, including chromosome 9 orphons, because counts were too low. In an earlier analysis of around 600 of the donors, most TCR beta V segments appeared in productive rearrangements about 90% or about 30% of the time, broadly matching IMGT annotations. The only immune exposure information available for the cohort was CMV serostatus. A further reported finding was that TCR beta sequences accurately predicted the HLA-A and HLA-B alleles for most subjects in the first cohort. In a later genetic analysis, a missense DCLRE1C variant was associated with V-gene and J-gene trimming of TCR beta chains, and the association was replicated in an independent cohort. Cytomegalovirus status was reported to be diagnosed by the classifier with high specificity and sensitivity in both the original and validation cohorts. In a later analysis, some 17,000 TCR beta sequences were associated with specific HLA alleles at a false discovery rate of 0.05. Only TCR beta chains were sequenced in this cohort, and the absence of alpha or paired-chain data limited detectable features. Correlated functional status among segregating V segments might be attributable to linkage disequilibrium, but an unknown experimental factor could not be ruled out. Sequencing depth was assumed to be roughly uniform across donors in the presence/absence analyses, though that assumption may not hold. The study listed approximately 160 TCR beta chains as associated with cytomegalovirus. Assigning TCR associations to individual alleles was difficult when HLA alleles, especially DR and DQ, strongly co-occurred. In a later analysis, several top co-occurrence clusters were reported to appear linked to parvovirus B19, influenza, CMV and Epstein-Barr virus. Three of the identified cytomegalovirus-associated TCR beta chains were confirmed in vitro to be specific for cytomegalovirus antigens. According to the authors, the approach could potentially be generalized to other disease states and immunological phenotypes. A later genetic analysis reported fewer N-insertions in productive TCRs among donors in an Asian-associated ancestry cluster than the roughly 700-donor mean. In a later analysis, most CMV-associated TCR beta chains were found to appear HLA-restricted, with HLA associations seemingly driven largely by CMV exposure. In a later analysis, HLA-associated TCR beta chains were found to be more clonally expanded and to have lower generation probabilities than equally common non-associated chains. A cluster of highly shared sequence variants was judged likely to represent a technical artifact of the sequencing pipeline. According to a later analysis, TCR association rates differed among HLA loci, with DRB1 alleles showing the most associated TCRs and HLA-C alleles showing the fewest. Across donors, most TCR sequences were observed very rarely, whereas some public TCRs were present in many individuals. Because the 87-base-pair reads could not distinguish some IMGT-functional V segments, including TRBV6-2 and TRBV6-3, those segments were excluded. Because HLA typing was unavailable for some donors at each locus, only the typed subset was used in association tests.

Including cysteine and phenylalanine, the CDR3 has 14 amino acids. Only CDR3 DNA remains: 42 bases, in frame from the first base. V sheds 6 bases and J sheds 3 bases, leaving 11 bases between their ends. Based on the germline V gene, the CDR1 and CDR2 sequences are SNHLY and FYNNEI. Library prep was done by the immunoSEQ multiplex PCR assay. A mixture of 60 forward primers for TCR Vbeta segments and 13 reverse primers for TCR Jbeta segments was used in the multiplex PCR. The CDR3 region of rearranged TCR beta genes was amplified from genomic DNA with a multiplex PCR assay. Amplified TCR beta libraries were sequenced as 87-base-pair reads on the Illumina HiSeq System. As for the authors' bioinformatics: A later analysis counted around 72 million unique TCR beta chains across the 550 to 750 repertoires, and approximately 11 million of these chains were shared by at least two donors. Raw reads were error-corrected and collapsed into unique sequences by a nearest-neighbor algorithm in which closely related sequences were merged to remove PCR and sequencing errors. Alignment of CDR3 sequences to IMGT reference sequences was used to assign V, D and J gene segments. Each retained sequence needed at least a six-nucleotide match to both a V gene segment and a J gene segment. Rearrangements were called productive when the CDR3 lacked stop codons and stayed in frame with V and J; all others were non-productive. Following IMGT convention, CDR3 was defined as the stretch from the second conserved V-encoded cysteine up to the conserved J-encoded phenylalanine. In an earlier analysis of around 640 of the donors, sequences lacking an unambiguous match to a single V gene segment were excluded. An earlier analysis of 500 to 700 of the donors classified V segments as functional when productive rearrangements were above 56.7% and as segregating when the standard deviation between donors was above 5%. A statistical classification framework was built to diagnose cytomegalovirus status from the catalog of TCR beta chain sequences. V and J gene assignment, in a later analysis, came from comparing TCR nucleotide sequences with IMGT/GENE-DB human TR gene sequences. Using the TCRdist pipeline, a later analysis assigned CDR3 sequences along with most-parsimonious VDJ recombination scenarios. In a later analysis, every TCR beta chain was defined by the combination of its CDR3 amino acid sequence and its V-gene family, and reads without a unique V-gene family were dropped. To address suspected cross-contamination and a sequencing artifact, a later analysis removed under 600 highly shared, low-generation-probability nucleotide sequences. In a later analysis, a clonal expansion index for each public chain was calculated from normalized within-repertoire ranks of inferred template counts. In a later analysis, generation probabilities were computed with a VDJ recombination model fitted to out-of-frame rearrangements, and the resulting probabilities were checked against IGoR. In a later analysis, TCR-TCR, TCR-HLA and TCR-CMV co-occurrence was scored with hypergeometric tests, and a repertoire-size bias correction was applied to TCR pairs. To estimate false discovery rates, a later analysis permuted the HLA or CMV assignments 20 times. In a later analysis, co-occurring TCRs were grouped using DBSCAN, and TCRdist sequence similarity was added for clustering within HLA-allele-positive subsets. For co-occurrence clustering, repertoires with fewer than 30,000 or more than 120,000 public chains were excluded, along with 4 to 6 repertoires with anomalous nucleotide sharing. The clones in this table, taken by TCRdb from immuneACCESS, are in-frame only. Not every clone is retained; where verified, under half of the shortfall comes from an unresolved V gene, and the cause of the rest is unknown. D and trimming come from the DNA, and the V and J calls and clone size come from that table. The sample table contains about 270,000 clones; only one count was recorded for more than 55% of them. Of the sample, roughly 2.4% is held by the ten largest clones.

This TCR came from a female donor in good health and CMV-seronegative. The source material was PBMCs. Recombination connected TRBV2 to TRBJ2-2; the D region possibly corresponds to TRBD2 (6 bases align). The CDR3 region has the sequence CASRGGADTGELFF. The nucleotide sequence reads TGTGCCAGCAGGGGGGGAGCGGACACCGGGGAGCTGTTTTTT.